A selection of T cell receptor beta chains follows, all from one sample in a study of T cell responses to AZD1222 COVID-19 vaccine. The data were produced by immunoSEQ multiplex PCR, yet TCRdb's version contains in-frame clones alone and is incomplete. The sample shows about 130,000 clones, around 84% of them seen only once. Sequenced material: peripheral blood, taken on day 0 of AZD1222 vaccination. These receptors came from an adult in good health. CDR3s leave out the opening cysteine and the closing phenylalanine or tryptophan.

j_gene: TRBJ2-7; v_gene: TRBV6-1; CDR3aa: ASSETQPSYEQY
j_gene: TRBJ1-2; v_gene: TRBV19; CDR3aa: ASSGLGSETNYGYT
j_gene: TRBJ2-1; v_gene: TRBV27; CDR3aa: ASSPGTTSNEQF
j_gene: TRBJ2-2; v_gene: TRBV5-1; CDR3aa: ASSRGTGGPGELF
j_gene: TRBJ2-7; v_gene: TRBV3-1/TRBV3-2; CDR3aa: ASSPSGSINEQY
j_gene: TRBJ1-5; v_gene: TRBV28; CDR3aa: ASSLDRRRNQPQH
j_gene: TRBJ1-3; v_gene: TRBV2; CDR3aa: ASAGPGQPYSGNTIY
j_gene: TRBJ2-5; v_gene: TRBV28; CDR3aa: ASSLGKTGGPMETQY
j_gene: TRBJ1-1; v_gene: TRBV9; CDR3aa: ASSVAGQGRSEAF
j_gene: TRBJ1-3; v_gene: TRBV25-1; CDR3aa: ASSELQGASSGNTIY
j_gene: TRBJ1-2; v_gene: TRBV7-9; CDR3aa: ASSLDVSKYGYT
j_gene: TRBJ1-6; v_gene: TRBV7-6; CDR3aa: ASSNSGQGRNSPLH
j_gene: TRBJ2-1; v_gene: TRBV9; CDR3aa: ASSVGWGSNEQF
j_gene: TRBJ2-1; v_gene: TRBV7-9; CDR3aa: ASSPVDEQF
j_gene: TRBJ1-1; v_gene: TRBV2; CDR3aa: ASSRGGLGPEAF
j_gene: TRBJ2-3; v_gene: TRBV10-3; CDR3aa: AISAGLAASTDTQY
j_gene: TRBJ1-1; v_gene: TRBV6-2/TRBV6-3; CDR3aa: ASSSGRAF
j_gene: TRBJ2-7; v_gene: TRBV7-9; CDR3aa: ASSLSYEQY
j_gene: TRBJ1-4; v_gene: TRBV5-1; CDR3aa: ASSPTGATNEKLF
j_gene: TRBJ1-2; v_gene: TRBV5-6; CDR3aa: ASSPDRMNYGYT
j_gene: TRBJ1-4; v_gene: TRBV28; CDR3aa: ASRLRGVEEKLF
j_gene: TRBJ1-5; v_gene: TRBV10-3; CDR3aa: AISDSVVQPQH
j_gene: TRBJ1-1; v_gene: TRBV6-5; CDR3aa: ASSYSIGQGVDEAF
j_gene: TRBJ1-4; v_gene: TRBV14; CDR3aa: ASSQDLGTGDEKLF
j_gene: TRBJ2-1; v_gene: TRBV11-2; CDR3aa: ASGRGQAYNEQF
j_gene: TRBJ2-7; v_gene: TRBV4-3; CDR3aa: ASSQDRDFTYEQY
j_gene: TRBJ1-2; v_gene: TRBV20-1; CDR3aa: SASSIGELDGYT
j_gene: TRBJ1-1; v_gene: TRBV20-1; CDR3aa: SASREGGGTEAF
j_gene: TRBJ1-1; v_gene: TRBV7-8; CDR3aa: ASSLGLTRSSRAGNTEAF
j_gene: TRBJ1-2; v_gene: TRBV4-3; CDR3aa: ASSQTETGNYGYT
j_gene: TRBJ2-2; v_gene: TRBV7-2; CDR3aa: ASSFYKPNTGELF
j_gene: TRBJ1-1; v_gene: TRBV4-1; CDR3aa: ASSQAPVNTEAF
j_gene: TRBJ1-5; v_gene: TRBV27; CDR3aa: ASSLWGAGRLIQPQH
j_gene: TRBJ2-3; v_gene: TRBV27; CDR3aa: ASSLGHGTDTQY
j_gene: TRBJ1-1; v_gene: TRBV3-1/TRBV3-2; CDR3aa: ASSPGTGGRTEAF
j_gene: TRBJ2-2; v_gene: TRBV2; CDR3aa: ASRETSMSGELF
j_gene: TRBJ2-1; v_gene: TRBV19; CDR3aa: ASSIVTGVKF
j_gene: TRBJ2-7; v_gene: TRBV5-1; CDR3aa: ASSSSGTGTEQY
j_gene: TRBJ2-5; v_gene: TRBV14; CDR3aa: ASSHERGNSGRETQY
j_gene: TRBJ1-1; v_gene: TRBV5-1; CDR3aa: ASSLVGDSHTEAF
j_gene: TRBJ2-7; v_gene: TRBV4-2; CDR3aa: ASSQDLGSYEQY
j_gene: TRBJ1-2; v_gene: TRBV19; CDR3aa: ASNRDGYNYGYT
j_gene: TRBJ2-3; v_gene: TRBV5-1; CDR3aa: ASSSHPGQGTDTQY
j_gene: TRBJ2-5; v_gene: TRBV3-1/TRBV3-2; CDR3aa: ASSPQGRGGAETQY
j_gene: TRBJ2-7; v_gene: TRBV19; CDR3aa: ASSKDTKATYEQY
j_gene: TRBJ2-4; v_gene: TRBV7-2; CDR3aa: ASSLVAGGNIQY
j_gene: TRBJ1-1; v_gene: TRBV28; CDR3aa: ASSSLPTEAF
j_gene: TRBJ1-1; v_gene: TRBV5-1; CDR3aa: ASSVGGVDTEAF
j_gene: TRBJ2-1; v_gene: TRBV19; CDR3aa: ASRISGQNYNEQF